This section outlines one TCR beta chain sequence together with its context. This sample was taken from a study of blood T cell repertoires in COVID-19. Study summary: Sources were T cells, B-cell-depleted T cells, or PBMCs; the material itself was cDNA or gDNA.

The CDR3 is 14 amino acids. V was shortened by 2 bases and J by 2 bases, with 10 bases between the two germline ends. Germline CDR1 reads SGHNT; CDR2 reads YYREEE (reference sequence). Assay used: immunoSEQ multiplex PCR; TCRdb lists only in-frame clones, some missing. Here the sample spans 30,000 or so clones, 91% being singletons. Material: peripheral blood. This chain connects TRBV5-4 to TRBJ1-1; D is uncertain. The sequence was collected from a human donor with active COVID-19. The donor label of this sample is uncertain. In DNA form, the CDR3 reads TGTGCCAGCAGCTTAGGCAGGATTAACACTGAAGCTTTCTTT. Amino acids: CASSLGRINTEAFF.